This TCR beta chain was profiled in a study of T cells in Graves' hyperthyroidism and ophthalmopathy. Background on the study: Peripheral blood draws took place at initial diagnosis, ahead of any treatment. Study-wide findings and caveats: In validation, the model predicted ophthalmopathy. These predictions came a median about 6.2 months before onset.

Researchers amplified the TCR beta CDR3 regions from RNA transcripts. Initially, a first-round RT-PCR of the TCR CDR3 employed the HTBI primer set. Each CDR3 protein gets one entry after TCRdb re-called the multiplex PCR reads with MiXCR. The sample includes a few hundred thousand distinct CDR3 sequences, roughly 15% of them seen just once. The CDR3 is 16 residues long. Unmatched junction bases numbered 7, after V lost 4 bases and J lost 1 base. The germline CDR1 and CDR2 sequences are SGHRS and YFSETQ. Active moderate-to-severe ophthalmopathy, Clinical Activity Score at least 3, NOSPECS at least 4, under 3 months' duration. The PBMCs had their origin in about 9.7 ml of fresh peripheral blood. A note on this clonotype: Its antigen is as yet unknown.

Sequencing was done on a sample of blood. The rearrangement links TRBV5-1 to TRBJ2-3, with 9 positions matching TRBD2. This receptor was identified in a woman between 55 and 75 years old with Graves' ophthalmopathy. The CDR3 protein is CASSIQIAGGTDTQYF. The CDR3 DNA sequence: TGCGCCAGCAGCATACAAATAGCGGGAGGCACAGATACGCAGTATTTT.